This TCR beta chain was found in a study of T cell repertoires in cytomegalovirus infection. Study overall: Indications of both CMV infection and matching HLA type were provided by public TCR beta signatures.

Remarks on this clonotype: Its antigen is currently unknown.

This CDR3 comprises 15 residues. V was pared by 8 bases and J by 1 base, with 16 bases between. The germline V gene has CDR1 SEHNR and CDR2 FQNEAQ (reference sequence). Study-level results: What dominated the ex vivo response were HLA-C-restricted CMV-specific TCR beta clonotypes. Cumulative public TCR beta family frequency identified carriers of CMV plus the relevant HLA.

TCRdb re-derived calls from the reads in MiXCR, one entry per CDR3 protein. The sample has roughly 600,000 distinct CDR3 sequences, roughly a quarter seen once. The gene calls are TRBV7-9 and TRBJ2-3, with D possibly matching TRBD1 (6 bases). The clonotype comes from a human donor in good health (CMV status not recorded). Some clones in this sample may be carry-over from other donors' samples. Material: CD8+ T cells from PBMCs. CDR3 protein: CASGPRGGGTDTQYF. CDR3 in DNA: TGTGCCAGCGGCCCCCGAGGGGGAGGCACAGATACGCAGTATTTT.